The next 10 T cell receptor beta chains were all read from a single sample in a study of T cells of healthy individuals. Each CDR3 protein gets one entry after TCRdb re-called the 5' RACE reads with MiXCR. The sample contains approximately 52,000 distinct CDR3 sequences, about 15% of which appear only once. Source of these receptors: a human donor in good health.

This clonotype was seen only a few times. The genes are TRBV7-2 and TRBJ2-3; TRBD2 agrees at 10 bases. The germline gives CDR1 SGHTA, CDR2 FQGNSA. Trimming removed 3 bases from V and 2 bases from J; junction bases left unmatched: 8. This CDR3 is built from 17 residues. The CDR3 reads CASSLVGLAVSTDTQYF. The CDR3 DNA follows: TGTGCCAGCAGCTTGGTCGGACTAGCGGTATCCACAGATACGCAGTATTTT. The full variable domain, its missing parts supplied by reference TRBV7-2 and TRBJ2-3, is GAGVSQSPSNKVTEKGKDVELRCDPISGHTALYWYRQSLGQGLEFLIYFQGNSAPDKSGLPSDRFSAERTGGSVSTLTIQRTQQEDSAVYLCASSLVGLAVSTDTQYFGPGTRLTVL.

This clonotype was recorded many times. V usage is TRBV20-1 and J usage is TRBJ1-2; D might be TRBD1 (6 bases). V was cut by 7 bases and J by 3 bases, with 9 bases left in between. CDR1 DFQATT and CDR2 SNEGSKA come from the germline V gene (reference sequence). CDR3 length: 11 amino acids. The CDR3 reads CSGSGDYGYTF. The CDR3 DNA sequence: TGCAGTGGATCAGGGGACTATGGCTACACCTTC.

This clonotype showed up many times. The rearrangement joins TRBV7-2 to TRBJ1-4; 7 nucleotides align to TRBD1. The germline CDR1 and CDR2 sequences are SGHTA and FQGNSA. The V and J ends lost 2 bases and 3 bases, in that order; junction bases with no gene match: 6. The CDR3 sequence is 16 residues long. The CDR3 DNA sequence: TGTGCCAGCAGCTTAAGGCCGAGGGGGCCTAATGAAAAACTGTTTTTT. Its protein is CASSLRPRGPNEKLFF.

At least ten counts were recorded for this clonotype. The chain uses TRBV6-6 and TRBJ2-5, with D perhaps being TRBD1 or TRBD2 (6 bases each). The CDR3 contains 13 residues. The V gene lost 4 bases and the J gene lost 5 bases, with 11 bases spanning the gap. CDR1 MNHNY and CDR2 SVGAGI come from the germline V gene (reference sequence). CDR3 bases: TGTGCCAGCAGTTCGGGGGCCCCGGAGACCCAGTACTTC. Protein: CASSSGAPETQYF.

The genes are TRBV2 and TRBJ1-6, with 7 nucleotides matching TRBD1. V was pared by 10 bases and J by 7 bases, with 10 bases of the junction left unmatched. Germline CDR1 SNHLY, CDR2 FYNNEI. The CDR3 is 14 residues long. CDR3 DNA: TGTGCCACCAAAGGGGGCCCCGCGAATTCACCCCTCCACTTT. Translating gives CATKGGPANSPLHF. The whole variable domain, filled in from reference TRBV2 and TRBJ1-6, reads EPEVTQTPSHQVTQMGQEVILRCVPISNHLYFYWYRQILGQKVEFLVSFYNNEISEKSEIFDDQFSVERPDGSNFTLKIRSTKLEDSAMYFCATKGGPANSPLHFGNGTRLTVT.

This clonotype was seen more than once but under ten times. This chain joins TRBV20-1 and TRBJ2-3; possibly TRBD2 for D (5 bases). The V gene lost 3 bases and the J gene lost 1 base, with 8 bases spanning the gap. The CDR3 spans 13 residues. Germline V gene data show CDR1 as DFQATT and CDR2 as SNEGSKA (reference sequence). The DNA for the CDR3 is TGCAGTGCTAGGTCCGGGGGCACAGATACGCAGTATTTT. Protein product: CSARSGGTDTQYF.

This clonotype appeared a few times. The V gene is TRBV12-3 or TRBV12-4, the J gene TRBJ2-6, with TRBD1 identical over 8 bases. V trimming: 1 base; J trimming: 0 bases; junction bases outside the gene matches: 2. The CDR3 runs to 17 residues. This chain's CDR3 is CASSLGDRISGANVLTF. In DNA, the CDR3 is TGTGCCAGCAGTTTAGGGGACAGGATCTCTGGGGCCAACGTCCTGACTTTC.

The chain employs TRBV15 and TRBJ2-1; D might be TRBD1 (6 bases). CDR1 is LNHNV and CDR2 is YYDKDF in the germline V gene (reference sequence). V was clipped by 5 bases and J by 6 bases, with 29 bases between them. The CDR3 covers 19 residues. The CDR3 region has the DNA TGTGCCACCAGCCCCCCGCCGGGCCACAGGGAAGTAACGGGCAATGAGCAGTTCTTC. Its translation: CATSPPPGHREVTGNEQFF.

V is TRBV27 and J is TRBJ1-3, with D maybe TRBD1 (5 bases). The CDR3 is made up of 14 amino acids. CDR1 is MNHEY, CDR2 SMNVEV, per germline (reference sequence). The V and J ends lost 2 bases and 4 bases respectively, with 9 bases between them. This CDR3 is CASSLQGQGNTIYF. The DNA of the CDR3 is TGTGCCAGCAGTTTACAAGGACAAGGAAACACCATATATTTT.

This clonotype was observed many times. This chain uses TRBV5-4 with TRBJ1-1; perhaps TRBD1 as D (6 bases). Deletions cut 5 bases from V and 1 base from J, with 12 bases between. The CDR3 sequence is 14 residues long. Germline assignment: CDR1 SGHNT and CDR2 YYREEE (reference sequence). As DNA, the CDR3 is TGTGCCAGCAGATCAGCCAGGGGGAACACTGAAGCTTTCTTT. Protein: CASRSARGNTEAFF.